This TCR beta chain was captured in a study of blood T cell repertoires in COVID-19. Study summary: Sources were T cells, B-cell-depleted T cells, or PBMCs; the material itself was cDNA or gDNA.

The method was immunoSEQ multiplex PCR; TCRdb's version includes in-frame clones alone and lacks a portion of them. The sample carries under 300,000 clones, about 81% recorded once. Seattle participants joined during active infection and were tracked over time. Germline V gene data show CDR1 as SQVTM and CDR2 as ANQGSEA. The CDR3 is 16 residues long. The V end lost 5 bases, the J end lost 0 bases, and 17 bases lay between the germline ends. This clonotype was obtained from a human donor with COVID-19, enrolled during active disease. The donor label of this sample is uncertain. Sequencing was performed on peripheral blood. The chain links TRBV29-1 to TRBJ2-1; a possible D gene is TRBD2 (7 bases). The CDR3 DNA reads TGCAGCGTTAGGGGGGGACTTTTCAGCTCCTACAATGAGCAGTTCTTC. Its protein is CSVRGGLFSSYNEQFF.